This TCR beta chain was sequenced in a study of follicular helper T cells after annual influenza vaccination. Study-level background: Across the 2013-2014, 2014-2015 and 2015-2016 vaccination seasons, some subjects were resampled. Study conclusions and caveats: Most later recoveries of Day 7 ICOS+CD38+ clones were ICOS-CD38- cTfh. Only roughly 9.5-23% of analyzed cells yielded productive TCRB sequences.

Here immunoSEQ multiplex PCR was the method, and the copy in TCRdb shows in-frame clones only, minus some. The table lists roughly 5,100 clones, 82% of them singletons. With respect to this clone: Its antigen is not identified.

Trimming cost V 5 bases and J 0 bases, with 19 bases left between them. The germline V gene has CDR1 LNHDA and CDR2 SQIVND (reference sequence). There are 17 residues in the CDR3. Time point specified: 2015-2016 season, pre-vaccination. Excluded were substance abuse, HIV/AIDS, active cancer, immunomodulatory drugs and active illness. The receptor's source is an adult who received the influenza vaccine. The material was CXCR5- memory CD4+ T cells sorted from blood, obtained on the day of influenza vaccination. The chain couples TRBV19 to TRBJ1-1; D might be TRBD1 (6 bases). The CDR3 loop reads CASSPEPGHGLNTEAFF. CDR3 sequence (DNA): TGTGCCAGTAGTCCGGAACCGGGACATGGGTTGAACACTGAAGCTTTCTTT.